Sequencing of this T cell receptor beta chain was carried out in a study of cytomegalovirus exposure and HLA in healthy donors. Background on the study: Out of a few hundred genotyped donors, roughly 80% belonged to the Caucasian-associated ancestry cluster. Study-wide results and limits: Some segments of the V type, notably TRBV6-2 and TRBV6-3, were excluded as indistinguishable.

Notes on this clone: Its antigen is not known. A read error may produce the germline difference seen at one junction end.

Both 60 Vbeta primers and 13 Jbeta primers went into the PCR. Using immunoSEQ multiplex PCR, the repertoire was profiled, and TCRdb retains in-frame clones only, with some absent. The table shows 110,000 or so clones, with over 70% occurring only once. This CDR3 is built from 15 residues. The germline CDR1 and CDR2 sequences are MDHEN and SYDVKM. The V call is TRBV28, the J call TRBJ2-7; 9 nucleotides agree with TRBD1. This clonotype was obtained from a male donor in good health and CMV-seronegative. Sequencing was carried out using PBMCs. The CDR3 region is CASRGGTGNSYEQCF. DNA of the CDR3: TGTGCCAGCAGGGGGGGGACAGGGAACTCCTACGAGCAGTGCTTC.